These 24 T cell receptor beta chains share one sample of origin, sequenced in a study of long-term antiretroviral therapy in people with HIV. Survey level was the resolution at which the v3.0 immunoSEQ assay ran. Data came from immunoSEQ multiplex PCR; TCRdb stores just in-frame clones and leaves some out. The table has about 22,000 clones, approximately 91% seen once; the top ten hold 6.4%. The sequencing used unsorted PBMCs, collected 0.6 years after starting antiretroviral therapy. Receptors originate from a man between 60 and 75 years old with HIV.

This clone occurred a few times. The gene calls are TRBV2 and TRBJ1-2; weak D call: TRBD1 (5 bases). The CDR3 has 13 residues. Germline CDR1 and CDR2: SNHLY and FYNNEI. V lost 6 bases to trimming and J lost 5 bases, with 13 bases between them. The CDR3 here is CASRRGTEYGYTF. DNA of the CDR3: TGTGCCAGCAGGAGAGGGACGGAATATGGCTACACCTTC.

V gene TRBV7-6 combines with J gene TRBJ1-3; 8 bases fit TRBD1. The germline V gene has CDR1 SGHVS and CDR2 FNYEAQ. CDR3 length equals 15 residues. V dropped 4 bases and J dropped 2; count of bases not matched to a gene: 4. Here the CDR3 reads CASSSQDRAGNTIYF. The DNA of the CDR3 is TGTGCCAGCAGCTCCCAGGACAGGGCTGGAAACACCATATATTTT.

This chain links TRBV2 with TRBJ1-1; D uncertain. In germline, CDR1 is SNHLY, CDR2 FYNNEI. This CDR3 comprises 12 residues. The ends were cut back, 6 bases at V and 4 bases at J, with 9 bases in the middle. The CDR3 sequence: CASRDLSTEAFF. The CDR3 DNA reads as TGTGCCAGCAGGGATTTGAGCACTGAAGCTTTCTTT.

The chain's CDR3 is CASTHTGEGETQYF. The CDR3 region has the DNA TGTGCCAGCACCCATACGGGGGAAGGAGAGACCCAGTACTTC. This chain uses TRBV7-8 with TRBJ2-5, with a possible D match to TRBD2 (6 bases). Germline CDR1 reads SGHVS; CDR2 reads FQNEAQ. Trimming stripped 7 bases from V and 4 bases from J, with 16 bases between. The CDR3 extends over 14 amino acids.

This CDR3 is CASSLDPRQGALYGYTF. DNA of the CDR3: TGTGCCAGCAGTTTGGACCCTCGACAGGGGGCCTTATATGGCTACACCTTC. The V gene is TRBV27, the J gene TRBJ1-2; 10 bases are a match to TRBD1. This CDR3 has 17 residues. Germline CDR1 is MNHEY and CDR2 is SMNVEV (reference sequence). Unmatched junction bases numbered 12, after V lost 3 bases and J lost 5 bases.

V gene TRBV5-5 combines with J gene TRBJ2-5, with 7 nucleotides matching TRBD1. Gene TRBJ2-7 matches the end of the DNA better, so the J call may be wrong. This CDR3 is built from 15 residues. In germline, CDR1 is SGHKS, CDR2 YYEKEE (reference sequence). CDR3 region: CASSSATGSDYEQYF. As DNA, the CDR3 is TGTGCCAGCAGCTCAGCGACAGGGTCGGATTACGAGCAGTACTTC.

The gene calls are TRBV7-7 and TRBJ2-3; TRBD1 agrees at 9 bases. The CDR3 contains 15 residues. The germline CDR1 and CDR2 sequences are SSHAT and FNYEAQ (reference sequence). The V segment lost 2 bases and the J segment 4 bases; nucleotides outside the gene matches: 4. This CDR3 is CASSLTGGASDTQYF. As DNA, the CDR3 is TGTGCCAGCAGCTTAACAGGGGGCGCATCAGATACGCAGTATTTT.

The chain uses TRBV18 and TRBJ2-7, with 11 positions matching TRBD1. The CDR3 sequence is 15 residues long. Trimming removed 3 bases from V and 2 bases from J; junction bases left unmatched: 3. Germline assignment: CDR1 KGHSH and CDR2 LQKENI. The CDR3 here is CASSPPGQGAYEQYF. DNA for the CDR3: TGTGCCAGCTCACCGCCGGGACAGGGGGCCTACGAGCAGTACTTC.

V is TRBV29-1 and J is TRBJ1-2; D possibly corresponds to TRBD1 (5 bases). The CDR3 has 13 residues. Germline loops: CDR1 SQVTM, CDR2 ANQGSEA. V gave up 6 bases and J gave up 5 bases, with 16 bases separating them. The CDR3 here is CSVGTKNYYGYTF. The CDR3 DNA reads as TGCAGCGTCGGGACCAAAAATTATTATGGCTACACCTTC.

The chain recombines TRBV5-4 with TRBJ2-1, with 9 nucleotides matching TRBD2. Germline CDR1 and CDR2: SGHNT and YYREEE (reference sequence). After removal of 4 bases from V and 7 bases from J, the junction contained 9 bases not matched to a gene. The length of the CDR3 is 15 residues. This chain's CDR3 is CASSLAGSLSNEQFF. The DNA of the CDR3 is TGTGCCAGCAGCCTAGCGGGATCATTGTCGAATGAGCAGTTCTTC.

The chain couples TRBV18 to TRBJ2-5; no clear D. This CDR3 has 12 residues. Trimming took 3 bases from V and 3 from J, leaving 5 bases between them. Germline V gene sequence: CDR1 KGHSH, CDR2 LQKENI. The CDR3 sequence is CASSPSEETQYF. The CDR3 DNA is TGTGCCAGCTCACCGTCCGAAGAGACCCAGTACTTC.

The J gene is TRBJ2-1, the V gene TRBV20-1; TRBD2 is a possible D gene (6 bases). V lost 3 bases and J lost 14, with 8 bases in between. This CDR3 is built from 9 residues. Per the germline V gene, CDR1 is DFQATT and CDR2 is SNEGSKA (reference sequence). The CDR3 DNA is TGCAGTGCTAGTTGGAGGGAGTTCTTC. Translation gives CSASWREFF.

The chain uses TRBV7-3 and TRBJ2-3; 11 bases are shared with TRBD2. Germline V CDR1 and CDR2: SGHTA, FQGTGA. V trimming: 3 bases; J trimming: 5 bases; junction bases outside the gene matches: 10. The CDR3 contains 17 residues. CDR3: CASSLGVLAGAVDTQYF. As DNA, the CDR3 is TGTGCCAGCAGCTTGGGGGTACTAGCGGGAGCTGTAGATACGCAGTATTTT. Full variable domain (remainder filled in from reference TRBV7-3 and TRBJ2-3): GAGVSQTPSNKVTEKGKYVELRCDPISGHTALYWYRQSLGQGPEFLIYFQGTGAADDSGLPNDRFFAVRPEGSVSTLKIQRTERGDSAVYLCASSLGVLAGAVDTQYFGPGTRLTVL.

The chain uses TRBV18 and TRBJ2-6; 11 bases are shared with TRBD1. The CDR3 consists of 18 residues. The germline gives CDR1 KGHSH, CDR2 LQKENI. J was trimmed by 2 bases and V by 3 bases; bases with no gene match: 6. As DNA, the CDR3 is TGTGCCAGCTCACCCGGACAGGGGGCCCTTCCTGGGGCCAACGTCCTGACTTTC. Its translation is CASSPGQGALPGANVLTF.

This chain connects TRBV5-1 to TRBJ2-5; 7 nucleotides agree with TRBD2. V was clipped by 4 bases and J by 2 bases; unmatched bases: 5. CDR3 length equals 14 residues. Germline CDR1 reads SGHRS; CDR2 reads YFSETQ. CDR3 bases: TGCGCCAGCAGCCCCGTAGCGGGTCAAGAGACCCAGTACTTC. It is translated as CASSPVAGQETQYF.

This chain joins TRBV11-3 and TRBJ2-1, with D perhaps TRBD2 (6 bases). CDR3 size: 14 residues. The V end lost 5 bases, the J end lost 5 bases, and 13 bases lay between the germline ends. Germline V CDR1 and CDR2: SGHNT, YENEEA. CDR3 nucleotide sequence: TGTGCCAGCAGCATTAGCGGCCTAAACAATGAGCAGTTCTTC. The encoded protein is CASSISGLNNEQFF.

The chain uses TRBV6-5 and TRBJ2-3; no clear D gene. The CDR3 consists of 13 residues. The V gene lost 8 bases and the J gene lost 6 bases, with 15 bases spanning the gap. The germline CDR1 and CDR2 sequences are MNHEY and SVGAGI. CDR3 residues: CASWVGLSDTQYF. The CDR3 DNA follows: TGTGCCAGCTGGGTAGGATTATCGGATACGCAGTATTTT.

V is TRBV7-8 and J is TRBJ2-2; a possible D gene is TRBD2 (6 bases). CDR3 length: 14 amino acids. V shed 3 bases and J shed 5 bases, with 10 bases lying between them. Germline V lookup: CDR1 SGHVS, CDR2 FQNEAQ. CDR3 bases: TGTGCCAGCAGCTTGCTAGCGAGGACCGGGGAGCTGTTTTTT. It codes for CASSLLARTGELFF.

This clone was seen just once. J is TRBJ2-7 and V is TRBV28, with TRBD1 as a possible D gene (5 bases). CDR3 size: 14 residues. Germline CDR1 MDHEN, CDR2 SYDVKM. V was cut by 7 bases and J by 3 bases, with 16 bases left in between. The CDR3 DNA follows: TGTGCCAGCATCCCGGGCAGGGCAAGCTACGAGCAGTACTTC. It is translated as CASIPGRASYEQYF.

The gene calls are TRBV30 and TRBJ2-1; D possibly uses TRBD1 or TRBD2 (6 bases each). Germline V gives CDR1 GTSNPN, CDR2 SVGIG (reference sequence). This CDR3 has 14 residues. V dropped 8 bases and J dropped 2 bases, with 16 bases sitting between them. CDR3 in amino acids: CARGGGYPYNEQFF. CDR3 coding DNA: TGTGCCCGCGGAGGGGGTTATCCCTACAATGAGCAGTTCTTC.

V gene TRBV30 combines with J gene TRBJ2-3; 8 positions agree with TRBD1. Per the germline V gene, CDR1 is GTSNPN and CDR2 is SVGIG (reference sequence). The length of the CDR3 is 15 residues. Losses at the gene ends were 5 bases for V and 3 bases for J; bases not matched to a gene: 10. CDR3 amino acids: CAWGNGQGWTDTQYF. CDR3 DNA sequence: TGTGCCTGGGGGAACGGACAGGGTTGGACAGATACGCAGTATTTT. Based on the CDR3 plus reference TRBV30 and TRBJ2-3, the full variable domain is SQTIHQWPATLVQPVGSPLSLECTVEGTSNPNLYWYRQAAGRGLQLLFYSVGIGQISSEVPQNLSASRPQDRQFILSSKKLLLSDSGFYLCAWGNGQGWTDTQYFGPGTRLTVL.

The V call is TRBV29-1, the J call TRBJ1-1; D remains ambiguous. Germline V gene sequence: CDR1 SQVTM, CDR2 ANQGSEA. The CDR3 consists of 14 residues. Between the trimmed V and J ends, which lost 2 bases and 0 bases, there was a span of 10 bases. The CDR3 DNA sequence: TGCAGCGTTGAAAGGCAAATTTTGAACACTGAAGCTTTCTTT. Its protein product is CSVERQILNTEAFF.

The V and J genes are TRBV29-1 and TRBJ1-1; D ambiguous. The CDR3 is 14 amino acids. Germline V gives CDR1 SQVTM, CDR2 ANQGSEA. The V and J ends lost 4 bases and 1 base respectively, with 13 bases between them. The CDR3 region has the DNA TGCAGCGTTGTGGGGAGCTCCACGAACACTGAAGCTTTCTTT. Its translation: CSVVGSSTNTEAFF.

The chain uses TRBV5-1 and TRBJ2-5; D may match TRBD1 or TRBD2 (5 bases each). Germline values: CDR1 SGHRS, CDR2 YFSETQ. This CDR3 has 13 residues. V dropped 3 bases and J dropped 1 base, with 7 bases sitting between them. The CDR3 nucleotides read TGCGCCAGCAGCTATGGGGGCCAAGAGACCCAGTACTTC. Protein product: CASSYGGQETQYF. Supplemented by reference TRBV5-1 and TRBJ2-5, the full variable domain reads KAGVTQTPRYLIKTRGQQVTLSCSPISGHRSVSWYQQTPGQGLQFLFEYFSETQRNKGNFPGRFSGRQFSNSRSEMNVSTLELGDSALYLCASSYGGQETQYFGPGTRLLVL.